This T cell receptor beta chain was sequenced for a study of T cells after yellow fever vaccination. This clonotype has just a few counts. TCRdb analysed the 5' RACE reads with MiXCR anew, one entry per CDR3 protein. The sample shows some 120,000 distinct CDR3 sequences, about 16% of them seen only once. CDR1 and CDR2 (germline): MNHEY, SVGAGI. This CDR3 spans 14 amino acids. V gave up 2 bases and J gave up 10 bases; unmatched junction bases: 6. The sample consisted of CD8+ T cells sorted from PBMCs, taken 5 days after the yellow fever booster vaccination. The sequence was obtained from a man aged 18 to 29 who received the YFV17D yellow fever vaccine. V gene TRBV6-5 combines with J gene TRBJ2-1, with TRBD1 matching over 9 bases. Written as DNA, the CDR3 is TGTGCCAGCAGTTACGGGACAGGGATTCGGGAGCAGTTCTTC. It codes for CASSYGTGIREQFF.